The clone carrying this TCR beta chain occurred many times. The V end lost 6 bases, the J end lost 1 base, and 15 bases lay between the germline ends. CDR3 length equals 16 residues. Germline CDR1 and CDR2: KGHSH and LQKENI. Amplifying from RNA transcripts, the study obtained TCR beta CDR3 regions. RT-PCR in the first round used HTBI primers; a second-round multiplex PCR followed. TCRdb reprocessed the multiplex PCR reads via MiXCR and lists one record per CDR3 protein. The sample carries roughly 160,000 distinct CDR3 sequences, 39% recorded once. The entry originates in a study of Graves' ophthalmopathy and Graves' hyperthyroidism.

This clonotype originated in a man aged 30 to 39 with Graves' ophthalmopathy. The sequencing sample was made of peripheral blood. This chain uses TRBV18 with TRBJ2-2; D may match TRBD1 or TRBD2 (5 bases each). The CDR3 region has the DNA TGTGCCAGCTCGCTTGGGACCCCCCTGAACACCGGGGAGCTGTTTTTT. It yields the protein CASSLGTPLNTGELFF.